Below are 7 T cell receptor beta chains sequenced from a single sample in a study of shared clonotypes between healthy human individuals. The table came from immunoSEQ multiplex PCR; TCRdb's copy has only in-frame clones and leaves some out. The sample records more than 850,000 clones, more than 75% being singletons. Sequences were obtained from memory CD4+ T cells from PBMCs. This sample's subset: CD45RA-negative fraction. These receptors were obtained from a man aged 18 to 30 in good health. Some clones in this sample may be carry-over from other donors' samples.

This chain connects TRBV6-1 to TRBJ1-6, with D unresolved. Germline V gene data show CDR1 as MNHNS and CDR2 as SASEGT. The V and J ends lost 3 bases and 14 bases respectively, with 14 bases between them. CDR3 length: 13 amino acids. The CDR3 sequence: CASSEHDQSALHF. CDR3 in DNA: TGTGCCAGCAGTGAGCATGACCAGTCAGCCCTCCACTTT.

The CDR3 nucleotides are TGTGCCAGCAGTAGGGACAGGGGGGAAGAGACCCAGTACTTC. Translated, it gives CASSRDRGEETQYF. The V gene is TRBV6-1, the J gene TRBJ2-5; 11 nucleotides line up with TRBD1. Losses at the gene ends were 5 bases for V and 3 bases for J; bases not matched to a gene: 2. CDR1 MNHNS and CDR2 SASEGT come from the germline V gene. The CDR3 sequence is 14 residues long.

This sequence joins TRBV7-3 and TRBJ2-1, with 7 bases fitting TRBD2. Trimming cost V 2 bases and J 1 base; bases outside gene matches: 11. Germline CDR1 is SGHTA and CDR2 is FQGTGA. This CDR3 is 18 amino acids long. The CDR3 sequence is CASSLRTLGGSSYNEQFF. The CDR3 coding sequence is TGTGCCAGCAGCTTACGGACCCTCGGCGGGAGTTCCTACAATGAGCAGTTCTTC.

J is TRBJ2-5 and V is TRBV13, with 9 bases identical to TRBD2. CDR3 size: 13 residues. The V segment lost 3 bases and the J segment 7 bases; nucleotides outside the gene matches: 3. From germline, CDR1 is PRHDT and CDR2 FYEKMQ (reference sequence). CDR3 loop: CASSFRGGGTQYF. The DNA of the CDR3 is TGTGCCAGCAGCTTCCGCGGGGGGGGGACCCAGTACTTC.

The V gene is TRBV6-5, the J gene TRBJ1-1, with 9 positions matching TRBD1. The CDR3 consists of 14 residues. With V trimmed by 6 bases and J by 7 bases, 9 bases remained unmatched. Germline CDR1 and CDR2: MNHEY and SVGAGI. The CDR3 sequence is CASRNDRGEIEAFF. The CDR3 nucleotides read TGTGCCAGCAGGAACGACAGGGGGGAAATTGAAGCTTTCTTT.

The J gene is TRBJ2-3, the V gene TRBV19, with unresolved D. Germline V gene sequence: CDR1 LNHDA, CDR2 SQIVND (reference sequence). Trimming took off 6 bases at V and 0 bases at J, with 10 bases between the two ends. The CDR3 totals 14 residues. CDR3: CASSLAASTDTQYF. The CDR3 DNA reads as TGTGCCAGTAGCCTGGCCGCCAGCACAGATACGCAGTATTTT.

V is TRBV7-9 and J is TRBJ1-3; D remains unclear. The V gene's germline CDR1 is SEHNR and CDR2 FQNEAQ (reference sequence). Trimming cost V 4 bases and J 4 bases, with 11 bases left between them. The CDR3 contains 14 residues. The CDR3 sequence is CASSSQAGGNTIYF. The CDR3 DNA is TGTGCCAGCAGCTCCCAGGCGGGGGGAAACACCATATATTTT.